This T cell receptor (beta chain) is from a study of blood T cell repertoires in COVID-19. Overall study context: The study drew acute and convalescent COVID-19 samples from the United States, Italy and Spain. Sample material is recorded as cDNA or gDNA derived from T cells, B-cell-depleted T cells, or PBMCs.

As originally analysed: Reference gene primers were amplified, and this amplification served to estimate nucleated cell counts. The table came from immunoSEQ multiplex PCR; TCRdb's copy has only in-frame clones and leaves some out. The V and J calls and clone size were taken over from that table, and D and trimming were inferred from the DNA. The sample lists some 93,000 clones, 85% seen once, with under 4.5% in the top ten. Per germline, CDR1 SGDLS and CDR2 YYNGEE. V lost 3 bases, J lost 8 bases, and 7 bases stayed unmatched. CDR3 length: 15 amino acids. This sequence joins TRBV9 and TRBJ2-1, with TRBD1 matching 11 bases. Material: peripheral blood. The receptor's source is a man aged 60-69 years with acute or convalescent COVID-19. This CDR3 reads CASSAGTGGGDEQFF. The DNA for the CDR3 is TGTGCCAGCAGCGCCGGGACAGGGGGTGGAGATGAGCAGTTCTTC.